This T cell receptor beta chain was identified in a study of response to subunit inactivated influenza vaccine (dated by TCRdb to the late 2010s). Context from the whole study: To follow how T cells responded to a trivalent subunit inactivated influenza vaccine, the researchers relied on deep quantitative profiling of the T cell receptor repertoire. Broad study findings and their caveats: According to the authors, only a limited number of new T cells may be recruited by each seasonal influenza vaccination.

Concerning this clonotype itself: Its antigen target is currently unknown. Base qualities were left out, and no much larger clone turns up one base away.

Libraries were made using RT-PCR. Sequencing took place on an Illumina HiSeq 2500. TCRdb redid the processing of the public reads, applying fastp at Q25 and MiXCR, and retained in-frame beta chains. Entries that share a CDR3 protein sequence are merged under the most common genes and DNA. This sample has almost 600,000 distinct CDR3 sequences in its table, and 14% of those were observed once. The ten top clones hold over 8.5% of the sample. Trimming at the junction amounts to 0 bases on V and 0 bases on J, and the germline ends lie 12 bases apart. Via the germline V gene, CDR1 is LGHNA and CDR2 YSLEER. The CDR3 holds 17 amino acids from the cysteine to the phenylalanine. Only CDR3 DNA remains: 51 bases, in frame from the first base.

The V and J segments used are TRBV4-3 and TRBJ2-1, with no confident D gene call. This receptor was identified in a man aged 45-60 years who received an inactivated influenza vaccine. Donor details come from another sample of the same person, matched by shared clones. Specimen: PBMCs from blood, collected about 11 days after vaccination. The sequenced DNA is TGCGCCAGCAGCCAAGATGTAGGGCGAGTCTCCTACAATGAGCAGTTCTTC. Its amino acids are CASSQDVGRVSYNEQFF.